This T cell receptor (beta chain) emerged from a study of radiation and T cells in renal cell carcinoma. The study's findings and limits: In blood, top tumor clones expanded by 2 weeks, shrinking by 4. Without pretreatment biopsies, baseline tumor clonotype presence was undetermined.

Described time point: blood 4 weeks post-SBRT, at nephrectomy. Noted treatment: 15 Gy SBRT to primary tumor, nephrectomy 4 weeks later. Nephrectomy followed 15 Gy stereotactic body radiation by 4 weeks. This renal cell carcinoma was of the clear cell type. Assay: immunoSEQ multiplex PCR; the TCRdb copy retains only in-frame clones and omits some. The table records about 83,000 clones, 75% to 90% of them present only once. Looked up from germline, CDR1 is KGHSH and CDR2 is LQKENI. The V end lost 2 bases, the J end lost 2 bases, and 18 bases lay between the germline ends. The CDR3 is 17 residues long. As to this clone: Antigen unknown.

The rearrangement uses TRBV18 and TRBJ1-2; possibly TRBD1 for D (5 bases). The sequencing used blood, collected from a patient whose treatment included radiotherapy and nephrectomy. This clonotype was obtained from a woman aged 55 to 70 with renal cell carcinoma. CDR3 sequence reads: CASSPGSGGSWNYGYTF. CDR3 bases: TGTGCCAGCTCACCAGGTTCGGGGGGTTCTTGGAACTATGGCTACACCTTC.